The source of this T cell receptor (beta chain) is a study of blood T cell repertoires in COVID-19. Study information: Acute-phase and convalescent COVID-19 samples originated in the United States, Italy and Spain.

Germline V gives CDR1 SGHRS, CDR2 YFSETQ. The V end lost 0 bases, the J end lost 6 bases, and 10 bases lay between the germline ends. This CDR3 region has 13 residues. Method: immunoSEQ multiplex PCR; TCRdb's copy keeps in-frame clones and lacks some. The sample has 310,000 or so clones, about 87% seen once. The study drew participants aged about 18 to 90 years from under 30 US areas. Sequenced sample: PBMCs or T cells enriched from blood (not recorded which). The chain combines TRBV5-1 with TRBJ2-7; possible D gene TRBD1, 6 bases. The clonotype originates from a woman under 30 who had recovered from COVID-19. In nucleotides, the CDR3 is TGCGCCAGCAGCTTGGATCCCAGGGGCGAGCAGTACTTC. This translates into CASSLDPRGEQYF.